This T cell receptor (beta chain) was recorded in a study of vaccination effects on CD4 cells after COVID-19 (dated by TCRdb to the early 2020s). In the study overall: Each participant received two doses of an mRNA SARS-CoV-2 vaccine, either BNT162b2 or mRNA-1273. SARS-CoV-2 spike-specific CD4+ TCR repertoires were compared before and after mRNA vaccination in COVID-19 convalescent patients and in infection-naive vaccine recipients. The full study included some eleven COVID-19 convalescent patients and a handful of SARS-CoV-2-naive healthy vaccine recipients. Cultures from other donors in the study were sequenced using the Oncomine TCR Beta short-read assay on an Illumina iSeq 100. Broader findings and caveats from the paper: The study was limited by a small number of convalescent patients and lacked early post-infection timepoints. Marked clonal contraction was observed in both infection-induced and vaccine-induced clones at late post-vaccination timepoints, consistent with waning T cell responses. Among healthy vaccine recipients, nearly all vaccine-induced clones were SARS-CoV-2 mono-reactive, and just 1 of 255 was cross-reactive with common cold coronaviruses.

To identify antigen-specific CD4+ T cell clonotypes by their expansion, the ViraFEST assay first stimulated PBMC with viral peptide pools and then applied TCR sequencing. After approximately 11 days of culture, CD4+ T cells were isolated with the EasySep CD4+ T cell isolation kit. Healthy vaccine recipients had no prior SARS-CoV-2 infection, confirmed by negative nucleocapsid antibodies before and after vaccination. Each well held 1.5 million to 2.5 million PBMC cultured in IMDM containing approximately 5.2% human AB serum, roughly 10 IU/ml IL-2 and gentamicin, along with 8 to 10 ug/ml peptides. On days 3 and 7, half of the culture medium was replaced with fresh IL-2-containing medium. Unless otherwise noted, each peptide stimulation condition was cultured in triplicate wells. Using Ficoll-Paque Plus gradient centrifugation, PBMC were separated from whole blood and then either used fresh or cryopreserved at -140C. The overlapping peptide pools covered the spike proteins of SARS-CoV-2 and of the common cold coronaviruses HCoV-NL63, HCoV-OC43 and HCoV-229E. The QIAamp micro DNA kit was used to extract genomic DNA from the cultured CD4+ T cells.

Libraries were built with the immunoSEQ multiplex PCR assay. TCR beta CDR3 sequencing was performed on DNA from the cultured, isolated CD4+ T cells. The paper's data handling went like this. The analysis removed non-productive TCR sequences, trimmed reads to the CDR3 region, and retained only CDR3s that were 7 or more amino acids long. The MANAFEST web app was used to identify antigen-specific clonotypes by comparing expansion in peptide wells with expansion in reference cultures. To count as positive, a clone had to show expansion at FDR<0.05 compared with the reference and with all other wells, an odds ratio above 5, and a frequency above 0.1% in two replicate wells. A clonotype was called cross-reactive if it was significantly expanded both in SARS-CoV-2 spike wells and in at least one common cold coronavirus spike condition. CDR3 similarity was assessed by Levenshtein distance using the stringdist R package, and unrooted trees were constructed with ape in R 3.6.1. TCRdb's version of the immuneACCESS table is confined to in-frame rearrangements and falls short of the full clone set. An unresolved V gene accounts for under half of the shortfall where checked; the remainder is of unknown origin. That table furnishes V, J and clone size, whereas the DNA furnished D and trimming. For this sample there are 25,000 or so clones; roughly 70% appear just once. The ten top clones hold 20% to 25% of the sample.

Worth noting for this clone: Its antigen is currently not known. The input lacks base qualities; no much larger clone sits a single base away.

The clonotype originates from a human donor who received a COVID-19 vaccine. Specimen: CD4+ T cells from PBMCs cultured with HCoV-NL63 spike peptides, collected before COVID-19 vaccination. The intended sense of this specimen's cell subset or site label: HCoV-NL63 spike overlapping peptide pool stimulation.

The sequence in DNA is TGTGCCTGGAGTGTAGGCAGGGTGAACTATGGCTACACCTTC. The resulting protein is CAWSVGRVNYGYTF. The sequence is built from TRBV30 and TRBJ1-2, with TRBD1 tentatively as D gene (5 bases match). The germline ends are 10 bases apart after V is trimmed by 0 bases and J by 2 bases. The germline V gene (reference sequence) sets CDR1 to GTSNPN and CDR2 to SVGIG. CDR3 length: 14 amino acids, cysteine to phenylalanine. Only the CDR3 part of the read is kept: 42 bases, read in frame from the first base.